The clone carrying this T cell receptor (beta chain) was recorded once. Its specificity is unknown. This record comes from a study of blood T cells in healthy people across ages. General study points: A roughly linear age-dependent decrease characterized TCR beta diversity per million T cells. Donors of long life had a larger count of naive CD4+ cells and greater diversity than aged donors. There was no known CMV status for donors, so expanded clonotype changes were possibly confounded.

Germline V gives CDR1 SGHTA, CDR2 FQGTGA. This CDR3 has 15 amino acids. J lost 3 bases, V lost 3 bases, and 5 bases had no gene match. Together with a sample-barcoded 5' primer, a J-beta primer mix was included in a second PCR lasting about 7 to 11 cycles. One entry per CDR3 protein results from TCRdb running MiXCR on the 5' RACE reads. The table shows approximately 1,100,000 distinct CDR3 sequences, with under 55% occurring only once. The individuals who served as donors were healthy Caucasians living in Russia, aged roughly 6 to 95. Sequenced material: blood. The clonotype was recovered from a woman aged 55 to 70 in good health. The chain is built from TRBV7-3 and TRBJ1-1; 9 nucleotides line up with TRBD1. The CDR3 protein is CASSFNRGHDTEAFF. The CDR3 DNA reads TGTGCCAGCAGCTTCAACAGGGGGCATGACACTGAAGCTTTCTTT.